These 15 T cell receptor beta chains came from one sample sequenced in a study of shared clonotypes between healthy human individuals. Using immunoSEQ multiplex PCR, the repertoire was profiled, and TCRdb retains in-frame clones only, with some absent. The data show around 690,000 clones, with 90% seen just once and 34% held by the top ten. The sequenced material came from memory CD8+ T cells from PBMCs. Noted subset: CD45RO+ cells pooled with CCR7-negative TemRA cells. These receptors all stem from a man aged 18 to 30 in good health. Some clones in this sample may be carry-over from other donors' samples.

This chain joins TRBV5-1 and TRBJ2-7; D remains unclear. Trimming removed 2 bases at V and 4 bases at J, with 16 bases between. This CDR3 comprises 15 residues. Germline lookup yields CDR1 SGHRS and CDR2 YFSETQ. CDR3 coding DNA: TGCGCCAGCAGCTTAATCGGGTTAGAGAAATACGAGCAGTACTTC. This sequence encodes CASSLIGLEKYEQYF.

This sequence joins TRBV9 and TRBJ2-7, with D unclear. V shed 0 bases and J shed 2 bases, with 9 bases lying between them. Germline lookup yields CDR1 SGDLS and CDR2 YYNGEE. This CDR3 has 14 residues. CDR3 bases: TGTGCCAGCAGCGTAGGTGCTCTTACCTACGAGCAGTACTTC. This encodes CASSVGALTYEQYF.

The gene calls are TRBV5-8 and TRBJ2-7, with D perhaps matching TRBD1 or TRBD2 (5 bases each). The CDR3 loop spans 14 amino acids. Trimming shortened V by 9 bases and J by 3 bases, and 19 bases separated the two germline ends. Germline V gene sequence: CDR1 SGHTS, CDR2 YDEGEE. The CDR3 reads CAILDRAENYEQYF. In DNA form, the CDR3 reads TGTGCCATCCTTGACAGAGCGGAGAACTACGAGCAGTACTTC. Based on the CDR3 plus reference TRBV5-8 and TRBJ2-7, the full variable domain is EAGVTQSPTHLIKTRGQQATLRCSPISGHTSVYWYQQALGLGLQFLLWYDEGEERNRGNFPPRFSGRQFPNYSSELNVNALELEDSALYLCAILDRAENYEQYFGPGTRLTVT.

The chain recombines TRBV10-3 with TRBJ2-7; D perhaps matches TRBD2 (6 bases). Between the trimmed V and J ends, which lost 0 bases and 5 bases, there was a span of 20 bases. The germline V gene encodes CDR1 ENHRY and CDR2 SYGVKD. The CDR3 length is 17 residues. CDR3 DNA sequence: TGTGCCATCAGTGAGTCGGGGACTCAAAGCGTCTTCCACGAGCAGTACTTC. This encodes CAISESGTQSVFHEQYF.

V is TRBV27 and J is TRBJ2-3, with a possible D match to TRBD1 (5 bases). The germline CDR1 and CDR2 sequences are MNHEY and SMNVEV (reference sequence). The length of the CDR3 is 11 residues. V was clipped by 4 bases and J by 8 bases, with 7 bases between them. The DNA for the CDR3 is TGTGCCAGCAGTTATAGGGGTACGCAGTATTTT. It is translated as CASSYRGTQYF.

J is TRBJ2-2 and V is TRBV4-1; D gene ambiguous. V was trimmed by 4 bases and J by 6 bases, leaving 9 bases between them. The CDR3 contains 13 residues. Germline CDR1 is MGHRA and CDR2 is YSYEKL. DNA for the CDR3: TGCGCCAGCAGCCCCGCGAGGTCCGGGGAGCTGTTTTTT. It yields the protein CASSPARSGELFF.

This clone was seen once. The chain joins TRBV2 to TRBJ2-3; D possibly uses TRBD1 or TRBD2 (5 bases each). Deletions cut 8 bases from V and 3 bases from J, with 21 bases between. The germline V gene has CDR1 SNHLY and CDR2 FYNNEI. The CDR3 sequence is 16 residues long. The CDR3 region is CASATTARGVTDTQYF. In DNA, the CDR3 is TGTGCCAGCGCGACTACCGCGAGGGGAGTAACAGATACGCAGTATTTT.

The CDR3 spells CASSFDGYNEQFF. DNA of the CDR3: TGTGCCAGTAGTTTCGACGGTTACAATGAGCAGTTCTTC. The chain carries TRBV19 and TRBJ2-1; D is ambiguous. V was trimmed by 5 bases and J by 4 bases, leaving 9 bases between them. Germline V lookup: CDR1 LNHDA, CDR2 SQIVND (reference sequence). The CDR3 extends over 13 amino acids.

The chain carries TRBV9 and TRBJ1-1; TRBD1 might be the D (5 bases). Trimming cost V 0 bases and J 5 bases, with 14 bases left between them. The V gene's germline CDR1 is SGDLS and CDR2 YYNGEE. The CDR3 is 15 amino acids. The CDR3 here is CASSVAVGGRTEAFF. The CDR3 bases are TGTGCCAGCAGCGTAGCCGTCGGGGGGAGGACTGAAGCTTTCTTT.

The rearrangement links TRBV5-5 to TRBJ2-5, with 13 positions matching TRBD2. Germline V CDR1 and CDR2: SGHKS, YYEKEE (reference sequence). This CDR3 contains 16 residues. Trimming cost V 4 bases and J 5 bases; bases outside gene matches: 8. CDR3 region: CASSPGLAGTLETQYF. CDR3 sequence (DNA): TGTGCCAGCAGCCCGGGACTAGCGGGGACGCTGGAGACCCAGTACTTC.

V is TRBV4-1 and J is TRBJ1-1; no clear D gene. Between the trimmed V and J ends, which lost 3 bases and 6 bases, there was a span of 11 bases. Germline loops: CDR1 MGHRA, CDR2 YSYEKL. This CDR3 has 13 residues. This CDR3 is CASSHPSFPEAFF. The CDR3 nucleotides are TGCGCCAGCAGCCACCCTTCCTTCCCTGAAGCTTTCTTT.

Regarding this clone: Other DNA sequences in the sample encode the same CDR3. This chain connects TRBV11-2 to TRBJ2-3, with D unclear. The germline V gene encodes CDR1 SGHAT and CDR2 FQNNGV. The CDR3 runs to 11 residues. Trimming cost V 4 bases and J 5 bases, with 4 bases left between them. The CDR3 DNA is TGTGCCAGCAGCTCAGGAGATACGCAGTATTTT. Its protein product is CASSSGDTQYF.

J is TRBJ2-1 and V is TRBV6-5; 9 bases agree with TRBD1. The germline V gene has CDR1 MNHEY and CDR2 SVGAGI. The CDR3 extends over 14 amino acids. Unmatched junction bases numbered 6, after V lost 6 bases and J lost 6 bases. The CDR3 region has the DNA TGTGCCAGCAGACCGGGACAGGGCTCCAATGAGCAGTTCTTC. As protein: CASRPGQGSNEQFF.

V is TRBV27 and J is TRBJ1-1; no reliable D call. The CDR3 extends over 14 amino acids. Trimming stripped 5 bases from V and 4 bases from J, with 14 bases between. Germline CDR1 is MNHEY and CDR2 is SMNVEV (reference sequence). DNA for the CDR3: TGTGCCAGCAGTACACCCAGCAGAACCACTGAAGCTTTCTTT. Translated, it gives CASSTPSRTTEAFF.

This clone was picked up one time. The genes are TRBV5-1 and TRBJ1-4, with D possibly being TRBD1 (6 bases). This CDR3 comprises 17 residues. V was cut by 1 base and J by 4 bases, with 17 bases left in between. Germline V lookup: CDR1 SGHRS, CDR2 YFSETQ. For the CDR3, the DNA is TGCGCCAGCAGCTTGCAGGGCAGGGGACCCCTTAATGAAAAACTGTTTTTT. This codes for CASSLQGRGPLNEKLFF. The whole variable domain, remainder taken from reference TRBV5-1 and TRBJ1-4, is KAGVTQTPRYLIKTRGQQVTLSCSPISGHRSVSWYQQTPGQGLQFLFEYFSETQRNKGNFPGRFSGRQFSNSRSEMNVSTLELGDSALYLCASSLQGRGPLNEKLFFGSGTQLSVL.